The source of this TCR beta chain is a study of T-cell reconstitution after alpha-beta-depleted transplantation in children. Study results and caveats: The high TCRbeta diversity at day 60 in some patients came from surviving recipient T cells and thymic progenitors. Roughly two months post-transplant, alpha-beta T cells reportedly originated from several hundred graft clones that had expanded. Among T cells one year after transplant, newly produced cells accounted for most counts and diversity.

The table lists this clonotype with a few counts. Its target is not known. The germline V gene has CDR1 SGHRS and CDR2 YFSETQ. The CDR3 is 14 residues long. The trim removed 4 bases at V and 5 bases at J, leaving 7 bases unmatched. Unique molecular identifiers featured in how the TCRbeta library was prepared. TCRdb ran MiXCR on the PCR reads and lists one entry per CDR3 protein. Altogether 600,000 to 700,000 distinct CDR3 sequences are present, about 12% being singletons, with the ten largest covering 0.75% to 0.85%. V and J are TRBV5-1 and TRBJ2-3; 7 nucleotides agree with TRBD2. This receptor was obtained from a girl between 2 and 10 years old with congenital amegakaryocytic thrombocytopenia, due to receive a stem cell transplant. The input for sequencing was PBMCs, taken before TCRalphabeta/CD19-depleted stem cell transplant. The CDR3 region has the DNA TGCGCCAGCAGCATTAGACTAGCAGGAGATACGCAGTATTTT. Translating gives CASSIRLAGDTQYF.